This T cell receptor beta chain is from a study of blood T cells in healthy people across ages. PBMCs were isolated at a quantity of at least 6.5 million per sample. The germline CDR1 and CDR2 sequences are LGHNA and YSLEER. This CDR3 has 15 amino acids. J gave up 11 bases and V 7 bases, and 18 bases lay outside the gene matches. Using a J-beta primer mix together with a sample-barcoded 5' primer, a second PCR was run for 7 to 11 cycles. TCRdb reprocessed the 5' RACE reads with MiXCR, giving one entry per CDR3 protein. The data hold about a million distinct CDR3 sequences, with 30% to 40% observed a single time.

The sequence was collected from a man between 18 and 35 years old in good health. What was sequenced was blood. V and J are TRBV4-3 and TRBJ2-5, with 8 bases that match TRBD1. In DNA form, the CDR3 reads TGCGCCAGCACCCTGGGGACAGGCGATTTCAATGAGCAGTACTTC. This sequence encodes CASTLGTGDFNEQYF.